Listed below are T cell receptor beta chains from one sample, sequenced in a study of post-analysis software for immune sequencing data. TCRdb analysed the PCR reads with MiXCR anew, one entry per CDR3 protein. This table has about 560,000 distinct CDR3 sequences, roughly 47% appearing once. Material for sequencing was blood. These receptors originate from a girl aged 10 to 17 with multiple sclerosis. CDR3s include the opening cysteine and the closing phenylalanine or tryptophan.

13	-	TRBV20-1	CSARTLGGETQYF
13	TRBJ2-5	TRBV12-3/TRBV12-4	CASSLVAAETQYF
14	TRBJ2-4	TRBV5-5	CASSTTPGGNIQYF
12	TRBJ1-1	TRBV27	CASSLWGTEAFF
15	TRBJ2-5	TRBV7-8	CASSVGTSGQETQYF
14	TRBJ2-3	TRBV10-3	CAISAQGASDAQYF
14	-	TRBV3-1	CASSHRLTKNIQYF
15	TRBJ2-1	TRBV2	CASSATTGGYNEQFF
15	TRBJ2-7	TRBV18	CASSTGTGGSYEQYF
17	TRBJ2-5	TRBV6-1	CASSDGEEESPRETQYF
14	TRBJ2-5	TRBV6-5	CASSQGFLQETQYF
16	TRBJ2-7	TRBV4-1	CASSQASGRASVEQYF
13	TRBJ1-5	TRBV12-3/TRBV12-4	CASSFTWDQPQHF
18	TRBJ2-7	TRBV27	CASIKTSGGSFSSYEQYF
19	-	TRBV12-3/TRBV12-4	CASSLRDRRREAPIETQYF
14	TRBJ1-5	TRBV12-3/TRBV12-4	CASRTQGWNQPQHF
15	TRBJ2-1	TRBV12-3/TRBV12-4	CASETGLSSYNEQFF
16	TRBJ1-2	TRBV20-1	CSARRSYRVGLYGYTF
15	TRBJ1-5	TRBV11-2	CASSSTRDRLQPQHF
14	TRBJ2-3	TRBV7-2	CASSPPRMADTQYF
13	TRBJ2-5	TRBV7-6	CASSGPGGQGEYF
14	TRBJ1-2	TRBV27	CASSHTRRDEGYTF
14	TRBJ2-5	TRBV7-6	CASSLEKYQETQYF
18	TRBJ2-7	TRBV12-3/TRBV12-4	CASSLRGRGLTISYEQYF
13	TRBJ2-5	TRBV12-3/TRBV12-4	CASLGQNSETQYF
14	TRBJ2-1	TRBV5-1	CASSQPGTLNEQFF
16	TRBJ2-5	TRBV4-1	CASSQDSGSVSGTQYF
15	TRBJ2-5	TRBV20-1	CSARLPGQRLGTQYF
14	-	TRBV6-1	CASSEAANLYEQYF
16	TRBJ2-1	TRBV24-1	CATSDTSGGIRGEQFF
15	-	TRBV3-1	CASSPLAGAGETQYF
15	TRBJ2-7	TRBV4-1	CASSQDPSRGEEQYF
14	TRBJ2-1	TRBV11-3	CASSLVPSISEQFF
12	TRBJ2-7	TRBV7-2	CAGSSVEDEQYF
12	TRBJ2-5	TRBV29-1	CSVHRHQETQYF
12	TRBJ1-1	TRBV6-5	CASSRGQGPAFF
14	TRBJ1-1	TRBV2	CASSEALANTEAFF
17	TRBJ1-4	TRBV4-1	CASSRRRELATNEKRFF
17	TRBJ2-7	TRBV11-2	CASSLGTRAASSYEQYF
18	TRBJ2-3	TRBV12-3/TRBV12-4	CASSPERQMTSPANTQYF